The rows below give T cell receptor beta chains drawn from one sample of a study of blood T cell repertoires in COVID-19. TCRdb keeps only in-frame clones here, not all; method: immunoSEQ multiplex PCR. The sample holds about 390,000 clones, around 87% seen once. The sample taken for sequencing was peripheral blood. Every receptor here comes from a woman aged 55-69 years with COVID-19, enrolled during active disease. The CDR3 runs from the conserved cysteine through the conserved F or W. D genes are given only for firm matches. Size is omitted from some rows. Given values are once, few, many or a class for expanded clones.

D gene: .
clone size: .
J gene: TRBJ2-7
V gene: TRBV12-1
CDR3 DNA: TGTGCCAGCAGCTTTTTTATTCAGGGCCGAAGCTCCTACGAGCAGTACTTC
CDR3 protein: CASSFFIQGRSSYEQYF

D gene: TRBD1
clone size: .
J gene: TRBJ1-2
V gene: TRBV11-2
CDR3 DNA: TGTGCCAGCAGCTTAGGGGCAGGGGGACACTATGGCTACACCTTC
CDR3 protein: CASSLGAGGHYGYTF

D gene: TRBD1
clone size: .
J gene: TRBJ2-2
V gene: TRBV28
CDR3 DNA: TGTGCCAGCAGTTTATCGGGACAGGGGCTTGCCGGGGAGCTGTTTTTT
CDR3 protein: CASSLSGQGLAGELFF

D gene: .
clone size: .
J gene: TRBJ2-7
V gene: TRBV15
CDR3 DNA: TGTGCCACCAGTTCGGACTGGAAATTCCGCTACGAGCAGTACTTC
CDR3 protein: CATSSDWKFRYEQYF

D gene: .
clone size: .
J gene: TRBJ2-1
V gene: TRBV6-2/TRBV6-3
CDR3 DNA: TGTGCCAGCAGTCAAGGGGGAAAGCAGTTCTTC
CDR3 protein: CASSQGGKQFF

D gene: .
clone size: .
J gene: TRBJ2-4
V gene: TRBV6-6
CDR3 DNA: TGTGCCAGCAGTTACTCGAGTTCAACCAAAAACATTCAGTACTTC
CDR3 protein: CASSYSSSTKNIQYF

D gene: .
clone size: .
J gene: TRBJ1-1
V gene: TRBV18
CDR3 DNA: TGTGCCAGCTCACCCGACAGGATGATGAACACTGAAGCTTTCTTT
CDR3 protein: CASSPDRMMNTEAFF

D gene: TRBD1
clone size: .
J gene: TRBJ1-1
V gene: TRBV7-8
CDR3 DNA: TGTGCCAGCAGCCGACAGGGGGGCCTAAGTGTCACTGAAGCTTTCTTT
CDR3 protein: CASSRQGGLSVTEAFF

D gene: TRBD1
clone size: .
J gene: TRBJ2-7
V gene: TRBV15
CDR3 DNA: TGTGCCACCAGCAGAGATCGGGGACAGCACTCCTACGAGCAGTACTTC
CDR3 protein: CATSRDRGQHSYEQYF

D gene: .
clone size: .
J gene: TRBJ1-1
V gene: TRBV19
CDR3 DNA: TGTGCCAGTAGTTTACAGATAAACACTGAAGCTTTCTTT
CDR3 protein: CASSLQINTEAFF

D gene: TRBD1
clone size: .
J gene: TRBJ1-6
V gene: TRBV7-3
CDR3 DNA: TGTGCCAGCAGCCTACGACAGGGGGGTTCACCCCTCCACTTT
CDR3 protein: CASSLRQGGSPLHF

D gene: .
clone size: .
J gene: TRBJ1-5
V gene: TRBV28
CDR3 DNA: TGTGCCAGTACAGGGCCCAATCAGCCCCAGCATTTT
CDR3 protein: CASTGPNQPQHF

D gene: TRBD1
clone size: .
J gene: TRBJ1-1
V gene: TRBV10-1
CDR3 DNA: TGCGCCAGCAGTGAGGGACAGGGGAGAGCTTTCTTT
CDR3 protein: CASSEGQGRAFF

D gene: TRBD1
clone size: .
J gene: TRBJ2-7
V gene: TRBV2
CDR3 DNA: TGTGCCAGCAGACGGGGACAGGGGCTAGAGCAGTACTTC
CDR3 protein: CASRRGQGLEQYF

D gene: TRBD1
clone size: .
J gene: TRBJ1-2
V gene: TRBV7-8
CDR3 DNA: TGTGCCAGCAGGGTGGGGACAGGTGGGGCGTATGGCTACACCTTC
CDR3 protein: CASRVGTGGAYGYTF

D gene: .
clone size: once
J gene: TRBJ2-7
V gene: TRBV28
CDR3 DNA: TGTGCCAGCAGCCCCCCGGGGGGCCTCGCCTACGAGCAGTACTTC
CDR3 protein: CASSPPGGLAYEQYF

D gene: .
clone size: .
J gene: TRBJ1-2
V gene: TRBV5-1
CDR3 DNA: TGCGCCAGCAGCCCTGTCCCCAACTATGGCTACACCTTC
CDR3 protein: CASSPVPNYGYTF

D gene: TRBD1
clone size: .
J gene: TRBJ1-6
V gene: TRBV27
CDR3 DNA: TGTGCCAGCAGCAGGGACAGGGGGAATTCACCCCTCCACTTT
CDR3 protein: CASSRDRGNSPLHF

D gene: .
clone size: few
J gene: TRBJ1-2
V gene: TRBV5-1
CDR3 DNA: TGCGCCAGCAGCTCCGGGGCAGGGGTCGACTATGGCTACACCTTC
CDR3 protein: CASSSGAGVDYGYTF

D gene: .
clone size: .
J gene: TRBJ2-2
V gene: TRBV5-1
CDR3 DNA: TGCGCCAGCAGCTTGGTATCAGGGGACGTCGGGGAGCTGTTTTTT
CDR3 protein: CASSLVSGDVGELFF

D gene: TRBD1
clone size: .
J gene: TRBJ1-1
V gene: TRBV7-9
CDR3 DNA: TGTGCCAGCAGCTCGGGACAGGGGGCCATGAACACTGAAGCTTTCTTT
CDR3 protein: CASSSGQGAMNTEAFF

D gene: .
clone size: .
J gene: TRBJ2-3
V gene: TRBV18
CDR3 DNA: TGTGCCGGGCAGGGTGTGGAAAACACAGATACGCAGTATTTT
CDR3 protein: CAGQGVENTDTQYF

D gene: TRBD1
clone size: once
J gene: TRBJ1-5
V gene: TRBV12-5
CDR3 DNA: TGTGCTAGTGGTTTAGGGACAGGGAAAGGCAATCAGCCCCAGCATTTT
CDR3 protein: CASGLGTGKGNQPQHF

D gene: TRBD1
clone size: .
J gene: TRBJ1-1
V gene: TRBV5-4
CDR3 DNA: TGTGCCAGCAGCCCGGGACAGGGGGCAGGGACTGAAGCTTTCTTT
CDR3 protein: CASSPGQGAGTEAFF